This T cell receptor (beta chain) was recorded in a study of OX40 agonist ivuxolimab in advanced cancers. This CDR3 spans 15 amino acids. Germline loops: CDR1 SGHNT, CDR2 YENEEA. V was clipped by 3 bases and J by 7 bases; unmatched bases: 3. Clones were sequenced by immunoSEQ multiplex PCR, and TCRdb holds only the in-frame ones, with some missing. This table has tens of thousands of clones, approximately 90% appearing once. At baseline, cycle 4 day 1, and cycle 7 day 1, blood was sampled. The source was CD4+ or CD8+ T cells sorted from blood, collected in a trial of the OX40 agonist ivuxolimab. The V and J genes are TRBV11-3 and TRBJ2-1; 13 positions agree with TRBD2. This receptor was taken from an adult with an advanced solid tumor such as melanoma, head and neck, liver or kidney cancer. This chain's CDR3 is CASSLPGLAGNEQFF. The CDR3 coding sequence is TGTGCCAGCAGCTTGCCGGGACTAGCGGGAAATGAGCAGTTCTTC. The variable domain in full, completed from reference TRBV11-3 and TRBJ2-1, reads EAGVVQSPRYKIIEKKQPVAFWCNPISGHNTLYWYLQNLGQGPELLIRYENEEAVDDSQLPKDRFSAERLKGVDSTLKIQPAELGDSAVYLCASSLPGLAGNEQFFGPGTRLTVL.